One sample yielded the 22 T cell receptor beta chains listed below, sequenced in a study of T cells in localized non-small cell lung cancer. This table comes from immunoSEQ multiplex PCR, and its TCRdb copy is limited to in-frame clones, with some not included. Here the sample spans 50,000 to 65,000 clones, 60% to 85% being singletons. The source was PBMCs, collected before any cancer treatment. The receptor set was obtained from a woman aged 40-69 years with stage II lung adenocarcinoma.

This clone was recorded only once. The chain is built from TRBV7-9 and TRBJ2-5; 12 nucleotides agree with TRBD2. The germline V gene encodes CDR1 SEHNR and CDR2 FQNEAQ (reference sequence). This CDR3 is built from 14 residues. The V segment lost 8 bases and the J segment 4 bases; nucleotides outside the gene matches: 5. Written as DNA, the CDR3 is TGTGCCAGCGGGGGGACTAGCGGGTTAGAGACCCAGTACTTC. As protein: CASGGTSGLETQYF.

The chain has TRBV28 and TRBJ2-3; D unclear. The CDR3 is made up of 12 amino acids. Germline loops: CDR1 MDHEN, CDR2 SYDVKM. V was pared by 4 bases and J by 5 bases, with 7 bases between. The CDR3 spells CASSSVIDTQYF. CDR3 DNA sequence: TGTGCCAGCAGTTCGGTGATAGATACGCAGTATTTT.

This clone came up a few times. The rearrangement uses TRBV9 and TRBJ2-1, with 9 bases that match TRBD2. The CDR3 covers 15 residues. Trimming at V came to 4 bases and at J to 8 bases, leaving 10 bases not matched to a gene. The V gene's germline CDR1 is SGDLS and CDR2 YYNGEE. The CDR3 DNA sequence: TGTGCCAGCAGCTTAATAGCGGGGGCGGGAGATGAGCAGTTCTTC. Translation gives CASSLIAGAGDEQFF.

V is TRBV10-3 and J is TRBJ1-1, with TRBD1 matching 7 bases. Germline V gene lookup returns CDR1 ENHRY and CDR2 SYGVKD. V lost 1 base and J lost 10; bases outside the gene matches: 6. The CDR3 sequence is 13 residues long. CDR3 residues: CAISEFRQGRAFF. The CDR3 bases are TGTGCCATCAGTGAGTTCCGACAGGGACGAGCTTTCTTT.

The rearrangement joins TRBV7-8 to TRBJ2-7; TRBD2 is a possible D gene (6 bases). The CDR3 extends over 14 amino acids. CDR1 SGHVS and CDR2 FQNEAQ come from the germline V gene. Deletions cut 1 base from V and 4 bases from J, with 11 bases between. The CDR3 region has the DNA TGTGCCAGCAGCTTAGAAAGGGGAGGATACGAGCAGTACTTC. Translation: CASSLERGGYEQYF.

Only a few counts were recorded for this clone. The J gene is TRBJ1-5, the V gene TRBV5-6; 7 positions match TRBD1. After removal of 1 base from V and 4 bases from J, the junction contained 11 bases not matched to a gene. Germline CDR1 is SGHDT and CDR2 is YYEEEE. This CDR3 region has 17 residues. The CDR3 coding sequence is TGTGCCAGCAGCTTGCGTATGGACAGGAACCCAAATCAGCCCCAGCATTTT. It is translated as CASSLRMDRNPNQPQHF.

This chain connects TRBV7-9 to TRBJ1-5; a possible D gene is TRBD1 (6 bases). CDR3 length equals 13 residues. Trimming stripped 4 bases from V and 4 bases from J, with 8 bases between. Germline V gene data show CDR1 as SEHNR and CDR2 as FQNEAQ (reference sequence). The DNA for the CDR3 is TGTGCCAGCAGCTATGGGACAAATCAGCCCCAGCATTTT. This translates into CASSYGTNQPQHF. Full variable domain (remainder filled in from reference TRBV7-9 and TRBJ1-5): DTGVSQNPRHKITKRGQNVTFRCDPISEHNRLYWYRQTLGQGPEFLTYFQNEAQLEKSRLLSDRFSAERPKGSFSTLEIQRTEQGDSAMYLCASSYGTNQPQHFGDGTRLSIL.

CDR3 loop: CASTGQEGDTQYF. The CDR3 bases are TGTGCCAGTACGGGACAGGAGGGGGATACGCAGTATTTT. J is TRBJ2-3 and V is TRBV19, with 8 bases that match TRBD1. The CDR3 length is 13 residues. The germline gives CDR1 LNHDA, CDR2 SQIVND (reference sequence). V was pared by 7 bases and J by 6 bases, with 6 bases of the junction left unmatched. The entire variable domain, with the rest obtained from reference TRBV19 and TRBJ2-3, is as follows: DGGITQSPKYLFRKEGQNVTLSCEQNLNHDAMYWYRQDPGQGLRLIYYSQIVNDFQKGDIAEGYSVSREKKESFPLTVTSAQKNPTAFYLCASTGQEGDTQYFGPGTRLTVL.

The sample holds one count of this clone. The chain links TRBV5-1 to TRBJ2-3; no firm D call. Between the trimmed V and J ends, which lost 3 bases and 10 bases, there was a span of 9 bases. Germline-derived CDR1 and CDR2 are SGHRS and YFSETQ. The CDR3 contains 11 residues. The CDR3 DNA follows: TGCGCCAGCAGCTCCGGCTTTGCGCAGTATTTT. It codes for CASSSGFAQYF.

The V gene is TRBV5-5, the J gene TRBJ2-7; 9 nucleotides agree with TRBD1. Germline CDR1 reads SGHKS; CDR2 reads YYEKEE (reference sequence). The CDR3 consists of 15 residues. V gave up 4 bases and J gave up 8 bases; unmatched junction bases: 13. For the CDR3, the DNA is TGTGCCAGCAGCGGTCTGGGACAGGGAACAGAGAAGCAGTACTTC. It specifies CASSGLGQGTEKQYF.

The gene calls are TRBV19 and TRBJ2-3; the match to TRBD1 covers 7 bases. Germline V lookup: CDR1 LNHDA, CDR2 SQIVND (reference sequence). The CDR3 runs to 14 residues. V trimming: 7 bases; J trimming: 4 bases; junction bases outside the gene matches: 8. The CDR3 sequence is CASKQGSSPDTQYF. In DNA form, the CDR3 reads TGTGCCAGTAAACAGGGGAGTTCCCCAGATACGCAGTATTTT.

The chain combines TRBV5-4 with TRBJ2-3, with D tentatively TRBD1 (5 bases). CDR1 SGHNT and CDR2 YYREEE come from the germline V gene (reference sequence). The CDR3 runs 17 residues. The V gene lost 3 bases and the J gene lost 0 bases, with 17 bases spanning the gap. The CDR3 reads CASSSTPETASTDTQYF. Written as DNA, the CDR3 is TGTGCCAGCAGCTCCACCCCGGAGACAGCTAGCACAGATACGCAGTATTTT.

This clone was picked up a small number of times. The chain links TRBV10-3 to TRBJ2-1; 8 nucleotides align to TRBD1. The V gene end was trimmed by 2 bases and the J gene end by 6 bases; junction bases not matched to a gene: 15. This CDR3 spans 18 amino acids. CDR1 and CDR2 (germline): ENHRY, SYGVKD. This CDR3 reads CAISESQTGTGTGNEQFF. For the CDR3, the DNA is TGTGCCATCAGTGAGAGCCAAACCGGGACAGGTACGGGCAATGAGCAGTTCTTC.

This chain joins TRBV18 and TRBJ2-1; D ambiguous. V lost 3 bases to trimming and J lost 1 base, with 4 bases between them. Germline-derived CDR1 and CDR2 are KGHSH and LQKENI. The CDR3 spans 13 residues. For the CDR3, the DNA is TGTGCCAGCTCACCGGGGTCCTACAATGAGCAGTTCTTC. Residues: CASSPGSYNEQFF.

The chain uses TRBV12-5 and TRBJ2-3; unclear D gene. The V end lost 2 bases, the J end lost 1 base, and 7 bases lay between the germline ends. Germline values: CDR1 LGHNT, CDR2 FRNRAP. The CDR3 loop spans 14 amino acids. The CDR3: CASGLILGTDTQYF. CDR3 bases: TGTGCTAGTGGTTTGATATTAGGCACAGATACGCAGTATTTT.

V is TRBV27 and J is TRBJ2-5; 8 bases match TRBD2. The germline V gene encodes CDR1 MNHEY and CDR2 SMNVEV (reference sequence). This CDR3 is built from 15 residues. The trim removed 2 bases at V and 4 bases at J, leaving 6 bases unmatched. CDR3 nucleotide sequence: TGTGCCAGCAGTTTAGGCCTTCGGGGGGGAGAGACCCAGTACTTC. Protein sequence: CASSLGLRGGETQYF.

The CDR3 nucleotides are TGTGCCAGCAGTTTAAACCGGGACAGGGGCCACGAGCAGTACTTC. Translating it yields CASSLNRDRGHEQYF. The chain joins TRBV28 to TRBJ2-7, with 10 bases matching TRBD1. The germline V gene has CDR1 MDHEN and CDR2 SYDVKM. V dropped 2 bases and J dropped 5; count of bases not matched to a gene: 6. The CDR3 runs to 15 residues.

This clone was recorded a few times. CDR3 residues: CASSLATWGSQHF. CDR3 nucleotides: TGTGCCAGCAGCTTAGCGACGTGGGGGTCCCAGCATTTT. The chain employs TRBV11-2 and TRBJ1-5; D may be TRBD1 (5 bases). The CDR3 runs to 13 residues. Germline V gene sequence: CDR1 SGHAT, CDR2 FQNNGV. Between the trimmed V and J ends, which lost 1 base and 11 bases, there was a span of 12 bases.

The chain employs TRBV10-3 and TRBJ1-1, with a tentative D call TRBD1 (6 bases). Germline V gene data show CDR1 as ENHRY and CDR2 as SYGVKD. The CDR3 has 16 amino acids. V lost 0 bases and J lost 5, with 16 bases in between. CDR3 protein: CAISESWQVQGTEAFF. CDR3 sequence (DNA): TGTGCCATCAGTGAGTCCTGGCAGGTCCAGGGGACTGAAGCTTTCTTT.

The chain couples TRBV10-2 to TRBJ1-5; a possible D gene is TRBD1 (6 bases). The CDR3 is 15 residues long. The germline CDR1 and CDR2 sequences are WSHSY and SAAADI. Trimming cost V 6 bases and J 7 bases, with 19 bases left between them. The CDR3 DNA sequence: TGCGCCAGCAGGCCGGCAGGGGCCAACGGACAGCCCCAGCATTTT. Translated: CASRPAGANGQPQHF.

This rearrangement joins TRBV7-9 to TRBJ2-3; TRBD2 agrees at 13 bases. The germline CDR1 and CDR2 sequences are SEHNR and FQNEAQ (reference sequence). This CDR3 has 16 residues. J was trimmed by 4 bases and V by 5 bases; bases with no gene match: 6. The CDR3 DNA sequence: TGTGCCAGCAGCCCCCGACTAGCGGGGGGTTCAGATACGCAGTATTTT. Residues: CASSPRLAGGSDTQYF.

CDR3 in amino acids: CASSLLGNTIYF. In DNA, the CDR3 is TGTGCCAGCAGTTTATTAGGAAACACCATATATTTT. This sequence joins TRBV28 and TRBJ1-3, with D unresolved. Per the germline V gene, CDR1 is MDHEN and CDR2 is SYDVKM. The CDR3 is 12 residues long. Trimming pared 1 base from V and 4 bases from J, leaving 2 bases between.